This TCR beta chain appears in the sequencing data of a study of blood T cell repertoires in COVID-19. For the study at large: Samples came from the United States, Italy and Spain, spanning acute and convalescent COVID-19.

V lost 0 bases, J lost 10 bases, and 5 bases stayed unmatched. The V gene's germline CDR1 is SGHRS and CDR2 YFSETQ. The CDR3 spans 15 residues. Grouping used clinical history reported by participants in a survey and questionnaire. Data came from immunoSEQ multiplex PCR; TCRdb stores just in-frame clones and leaves some out. This table has 350,000 to 550,000 clones, more than 80% appearing once. The specimen sequenced was PBMCs or T cells enriched from blood (not recorded which). The source of this sequence is a man aged 25 to 40 who had recovered from COVID-19. This chain uses TRBV5-1 with TRBJ1-6; 9 bases match TRBD1. CDR3 in DNA: TGCGCCAGCAGCTTGGTGGGACAGGGAGGGTCACCCCTCCACTTT. The encoded protein is CASSLVGQGGSPLHF.